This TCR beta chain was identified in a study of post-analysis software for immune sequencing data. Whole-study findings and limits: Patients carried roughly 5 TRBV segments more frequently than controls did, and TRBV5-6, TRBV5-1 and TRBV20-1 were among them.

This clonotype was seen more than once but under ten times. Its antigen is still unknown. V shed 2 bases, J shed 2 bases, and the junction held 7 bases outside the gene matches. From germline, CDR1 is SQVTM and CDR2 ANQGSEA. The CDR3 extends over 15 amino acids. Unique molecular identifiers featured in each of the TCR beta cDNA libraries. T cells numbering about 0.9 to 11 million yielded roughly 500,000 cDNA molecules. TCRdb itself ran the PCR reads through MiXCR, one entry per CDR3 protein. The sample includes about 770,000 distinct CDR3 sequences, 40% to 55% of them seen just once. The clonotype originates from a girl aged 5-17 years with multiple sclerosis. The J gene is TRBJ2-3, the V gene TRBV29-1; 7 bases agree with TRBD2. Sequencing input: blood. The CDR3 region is CSVEWLAEPTDTQYF. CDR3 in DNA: TGCAGCGTTGAATGGCTAGCGGAGCCCACAGATACGCAGTATTTT.